This record concerns one T cell receptor (beta chain) sequence. The sample carries other DNA sequences with the same CDR3. This table comes from immunoSEQ multiplex PCR, and its TCRdb copy is limited to in-frame clones, with some not included. The table records more than 200,000 clones, about four fifths of them present only once. This specimen comes from a study of blood T cell repertoires in COVID-19. Per the germline V gene, CDR1 is KGHSH and CDR2 is LQKENI. The CDR3 totals 14 residues. V shed 3 bases, J shed 6 bases, and the junction held 7 bases outside the gene matches. This receptor was identified in a man in his sixties who had recovered from COVID-19. The sample comprised PBMCs or T cells enriched from blood (not recorded which). The chain links TRBV18 to TRBJ1-1; TRBD1 matches at 7 bases. The CDR3 coding sequence is TGTGCCAGCTCACCCCCTACAGGGGCCCCTGAAGCTTTCTTT. It encodes CASSPPTGAPEAFF.